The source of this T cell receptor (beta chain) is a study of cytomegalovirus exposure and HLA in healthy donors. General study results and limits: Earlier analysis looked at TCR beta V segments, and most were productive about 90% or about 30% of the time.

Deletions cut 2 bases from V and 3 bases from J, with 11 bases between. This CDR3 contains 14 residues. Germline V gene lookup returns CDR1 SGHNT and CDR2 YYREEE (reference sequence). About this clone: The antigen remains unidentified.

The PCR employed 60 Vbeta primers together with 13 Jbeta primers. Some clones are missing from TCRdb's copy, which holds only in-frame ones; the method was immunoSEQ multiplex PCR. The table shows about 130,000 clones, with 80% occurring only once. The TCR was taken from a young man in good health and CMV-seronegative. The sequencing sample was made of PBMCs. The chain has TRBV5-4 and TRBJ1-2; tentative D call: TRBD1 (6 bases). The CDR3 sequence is CASSFTGIDYGYTF. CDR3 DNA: TGTGCCAGCAGCTTTACAGGGATAGACTATGGCTACACCTTC.